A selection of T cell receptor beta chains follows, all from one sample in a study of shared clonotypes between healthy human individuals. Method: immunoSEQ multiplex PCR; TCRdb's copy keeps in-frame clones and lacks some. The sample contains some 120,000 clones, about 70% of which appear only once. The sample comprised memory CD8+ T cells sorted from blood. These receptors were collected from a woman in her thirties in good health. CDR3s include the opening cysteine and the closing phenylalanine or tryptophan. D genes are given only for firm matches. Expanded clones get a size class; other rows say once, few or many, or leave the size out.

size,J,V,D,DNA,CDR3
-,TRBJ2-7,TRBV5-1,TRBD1,TGCGCCAGCAGCCTGACAGGGTGGTACGAGCAGTACTTC,CASSLTGWYEQYF
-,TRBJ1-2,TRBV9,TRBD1,TGTGCCAGCAGCGTTGGACAGGACTATGGCTACACCTTC,CASSVGQDYGYTF
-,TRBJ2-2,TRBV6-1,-,TGTGCCAGCAGTGGGACCCTGGACACCGGGGAGCTGTTTTTT,CASSGTLDTGELFF
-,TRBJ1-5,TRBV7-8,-,TGTGCCAGCAGCCCAACAGGGAATCAGCCCCAGCATTTT,CASSPTGNQPQHF
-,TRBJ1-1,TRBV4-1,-,TGCGCCAGCAGCCAGGTGACAGGTACTGAAGCTTTCTTT,CASSQVTGTEAFF
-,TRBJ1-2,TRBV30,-,TGTGCCTGGAGTGTAACGGGGGACTATGGCTACACCTTC,CAWSVTGDYGYTF
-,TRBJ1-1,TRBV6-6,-,TGTGCCAGCAGAGTAGACAGGTTCGTGAACACTGAAGCTTTCTTT,CASRVDRFVNTEAFF
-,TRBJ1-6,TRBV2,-,TGTGCCACTGGGGGAATCACCCTCCACTTT,CATGGITLHF
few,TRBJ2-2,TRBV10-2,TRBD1,TGCGCCAGCAGTGAAAACAGGGGGGACGGGGAGCTGTTTTTT,CASSENRGDGELFF
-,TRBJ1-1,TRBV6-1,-,TGTGCCAGCAAAAATGGTGGTGCTTTCTTT,CASKNGGAFF
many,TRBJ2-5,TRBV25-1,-,TGTGCCAGCAGTCAGGGGAGCGGGGAGACCCAGTACTTC,CASSQGSGETQYF
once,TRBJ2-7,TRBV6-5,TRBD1,TGTGCCAGCAGCCCGGGACAGGCAACCTACGAGCAGTACTTC,CASSPGQATYEQYF
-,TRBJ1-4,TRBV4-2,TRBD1,TGTGCCAGCACCAGATCGACAGGGGGTAAAGACGAAAAACTGTTTTTT,CASTRSTGGKDEKLFF